This TCR beta chain was identified during a study of shared clonotypes between healthy human individuals. Broader study findings: Sampling covered blood only; tissue repertoires likely differ. Around 5.4% of naive CD4 clonotypes were common to a handful of donors.

It was about 210 ng DNA, 31,000 or so T cell genomes, that sorted-subset replicate PCRs used. Assay used: immunoSEQ multiplex PCR; TCRdb lists only in-frame clones, some missing. The sample lists fewer than 1 million clones, 95% to 97% occurring once. CD45RO-negative, CCR7-selected cells formed the naive CD8 fraction, which excluded terminally differentiated effector memory CD45RA+ cells. The CDR3 covers 15 residues. Trimming took 5 bases from V and 4 from J; bases not matched to a gene: 8. Germline V gives CDR1 SEHNR, CDR2 FQNEAQ (reference sequence). Turning to this clone: Antigen unknown.

The chain joins TRBV7-9 to TRBJ2-7; TRBD2 aligns across 10 bases. The TCR comes from a man aged 25 to 45 in good health. The sample comprised naive CD8+ T cells sorted from blood. The CDR3: CASSPPSGSFYEQYF. DNA for the CDR3: TGTGCCAGCAGCCCCCCTAGCGGGAGTTTTTACGAGCAGTACTTC.